Described below is a single T cell receptor (beta chain) sequence and its context. Repertoires were generated with immunoSEQ multiplex PCR, while TCRdb's copy carries only in-frame clones and drops some. The profile shows 35,000 to 45,000 clones, around 83% of them singletons. The data are from a study of PD-L1 blockade in urothelial cancer. Study-wide context: Prior chemotherapy in patients spanned 0 to 3 regimens. Among blood samples, the median T cell count was approximately 140,000. Samples came from 3 weeks, at the second dose, and 6 weeks into treatment.

The CDR3 is 17 amino acids. J lost 5 bases, V lost 2 bases, and 13 bases had no gene match. Germline CDR1 is MNHEY and CDR2 is SMNVEV (reference sequence). The gene calls are TRBV27 and TRBJ1-1; TRBD1 agrees at 8 bases. Here the sequenced sample was PBMCs, taken around atezolizumab (anti-PD-L1) treatment. This receptor was obtained from a man in his 60s with urothelial cancer. The CDR3 coding sequence is TGTGCCAGCAGTTTACGTAGAACAGGGGGTTTGGGAACTGAAGCTTTCTTT. Residues: CASSLRRTGGLGTEAFF.